This is a list of T cell receptor beta chains from one sample in a study of neoadjuvant anti-PD-1 for oral cavity cancer. Clones were read by immunoSEQ multiplex PCR, and TCRdb kept only the in-frame ones, dropping some. Here the sample spans over 80,000 clones, about 84% being singletons. Here the sequenced sample was PBMCs, taken before nivolumab (anti-PD-1) treatment. These TCRs come from a person aged 40 to 85 with oral cavity squamous cell carcinoma. Both conserved end residues are part of each CDR3. A D gene is named only where the DNA matches it firmly. Some rows mark clone size as missing; the rest say once, few, many or name a class of expanded clone.

j_call,clone_size,d_call,v_call,cdr3_aa,cdr3_nt
TRBJ2-1,.,.,TRBV29-1,CSVFTGYNEQFF,TGCAGCGTTTTTACAGGCTACAATGAGCAGTTCTTC
TRBJ2-1,.,TRBD2,TRBV4-2,CASSQPFGTSGRGGLGNEQFF,TGTGCCAGCAGCCAACCATTTGGGACTAGCGGGAGAGGGGGTTTGGGGAATGAGCAGTTCTTC
TRBJ1-5,.,.,TRBV2,CASSHPGPGQPQHF,TGTGCCAGCAGCCACCCGGGGCCTGGACAGCCCCAGCATTTT
TRBJ2-3,few,TRBD1,TRBV5-1,CASSLADRGGTDTQYF,TGCGCCAGCAGCTTAGCCGACAGGGGAGGCACAGATACGCAGTATTTT
TRBJ2-5,.,TRBD1,TRBV19,CASSIPNRDRGETQYF,TGTGCCAGTAGTATACCCAACCGGGACAGGGGAGAGACCCAGTACTTC
TRBJ1-2,.,TRBD1,TRBV29-1,CSVESQGVGYTF,TGCAGCGTTGAGAGCCAGGGGGTAGGCTACACCTTC
TRBJ2-3,few,.,TRBV14,CASSQGRADTQYF,TGTGCCAGCAGCCAAGGGAGGGCCGATACGCAGTATTTT
TRBJ1-1,.,.,TRBV5-1,CASSLNENTEAFF,TGCGCCAGCAGCTTGAACGAGAACACTGAAGCTTTCTTT
TRBJ2-3,.,.,TRBV12-5,CASGPQAATSTDTQYF,TGTGCTAGTGGGCCTCAGGCTGCAACTAGCACAGATACGCAGTATTTT
TRBJ2-7,.,TRBD2,TRBV7-2,CASSLSGSRNEQYF,TGTGCCAGCAGCTTAAGCGGGAGCAGGAACGAGCAGTACTTC
TRBJ2-2,.,TRBD1,TRBV7-9,CASSLGTGTTGELFF,TGTGCCAGCAGCTTAGGGACAGGGACGACCGGGGAGCTGTTTTTT
TRBJ2-4,few,.,TRBV10-3,CAISPGAALGNIQYF,TGTGCCATCAGTCCCGGCGCGGCTTTAGGAAACATTCAGTACTTC
TRBJ1-3,.,TRBD1,TRBV27,CASSLSGQVLSGNTIYF,TGTGCCAGCAGTTTATCGGGACAGGTGCTCTCTGGAAACACCATATATTTT
TRBJ2-3,.,.,TRBV30,CAWGDRDTQYF,TGTGCCTGGGGTGATAGAGATACGCAGTATTTT
TRBJ1-4,.,TRBD1,TRBV5-1,CASSPGQAPKLFF,TGCGCCAGCAGCCCGGGACAGGCTCCAAAACTGTTTTTT
TRBJ2-3,many,TRBD2,TRBV10-1,CASSEGKPGLAPSGTQYF,TGCGCCAGCAGTGAGGGGAAACCGGGACTAGCCCCGTCCGGTACGCAGTATTTT
TRBJ2-3,.,.,TRBV5-6,CASSLVVSTDTQYF,TGTGCCAGCAGCTTGGTGGTAAGCACAGATACGCAGTATTTT
TRBJ1-1,few,.,TRBV27,CASSLTGRTEAFF,TGTGCCAGCAGTTTAACAGGGAGAACTGAAGCTTTCTTT